These T cell receptor beta chains were read from a single sample in a study of beta chain bispecific antibodies for T cell cancers. TCRdb reanalysed the 5' RACE reads using MiXCR and keeps one entry per CDR3 protein. The sample records 15,000 to 20,000 distinct CDR3 sequences, about 2.2% being singletons. These receptors have no identified antigens. Sequenced material: healthy donor T cells cultured with leukemia cells. The receptors here all came from a human donor in good health. Some clones in this sample may be carry-over from other donors' samples. The CDR3 runs from the conserved cysteine through the conserved F or W. D genes are given only for firm matches. Clone size is shown for a subset of rows, as once, few, many or a class of expanded clone.

NA	15	TRBV9	medium-sized	TRBJ2-7	CASSVGQGTAYEQYF	TGTGCCAGCAGCGTAGGTCAGGGGACGGCCTACGAGCAGTACTTC
NA	13	TRBV5-1	many	TRBJ2-1	CASSLYRYNEQFF	TGCGCCAGCAGCTTGTATCGGTACAATGAGCAGTTCTTC
TRBD2	17	TRBV3-1	many	TRBJ2-5	CASSQDLVGGAGETQYF	TGTGCCAGCAGCCAAGATCTCGTCGGGGGGGCCGGAGAGACCCAGTACTTC
TRBD1	15	TRBV5-4	many	TRBJ2-1	CASSWGQAKSNEQFF	TGTGCCAGCAGCTGGGGACAGGCCAAGTCCAATGAGCAGTTCTTC
TRBD2	16	TRBV13	NA	TRBJ2-7	CASSGYSERESYEQYF	TGTGCCAGCAGCGGGTACAGCGAGCGGGAGTCCTACGAGCAGTACTTC
TRBD1	16	TRBV3-1	many	TRBJ1-6	CASSSEHRGYNSPLHF	TGTGCCAGCAGCTCAGAGCACAGGGGTTATAATTCACCCCTCCACTTT
TRBD1	16	TRBV5-1	many	TRBJ2-5	CASSHVGRQGSKTQYF	TGCGCCAGCAGTCACGTTGGGAGACAGGGATCGAAGACCCAGTACTTC
NA	12	TRBV29-1	many	TRBJ1-2	CSVSGTNYGYTF	TGCAGCGTTTCCGGGACAAACTATGGCTACACCTTC
NA	11	TRBV29-1	many	TRBJ2-1	CSVDRANEQFF	TGCAGCGTTGACCGCGCCAATGAGCAGTTCTTC
NA	13	TRBV20-1	many	TRBJ2-7	CSARAGFAYEQYF	TGCAGTGCTAGAGCGGGTTTTGCCTACGAGCAGTACTTC
NA	13	TRBV19	many	TRBJ2-7	CASSYGETYEQYF	TGTGCCAGTAGTTATGGCGAAACCTACGAGCAGTACTTC
NA	14	TRBV5-1	medium-sized	TRBJ2-7	CASGVGTGTREQYF	TGCGCCAGCGGTGTCGGGACGGGCACCCGGGAGCAGTACTTC
TRBD1	14	TRBV7-9	many	TRBJ2-7	CASSFGDSRREQYF	TGTGCCAGCAGCTTTGGGGACAGTAGGCGCGAGCAGTACTTC
TRBD2	15	TRBV6-6	many	TRBJ2-1	CASSSTSGGGHGQFF	TGTGCCAGCAGTTCCACTAGCGGGGGAGGTCATGGGCAGTTCTTC
TRBD2	14	TRBV11-2	NA	TRBJ2-1	CASSFSGGADEQFF	TGTGCCAGCAGCTTTAGCGGGGGGGCCGATGAGCAGTTCTTC
TRBD1	14	TRBV3-1	many	TRBJ1-4	CASSQQGVYEKLFF	TGTGCCAGCAGCCAACAGGGGGTTTATGAAAAACTGTTTTTT
NA	14	TRBV5-1	many	TRBJ1-2	CASSLAEGNYGYTF	TGCGCCAGCAGCTTGGCGGAGGGGAACTATGGCTACACCTTC
NA	16	TRBV6-5	medium-sized	TRBJ2-5	CASSHTPWGLEETQYF	TGTGCCAGCAGTCACACCCCTTGGGGGCTGGAGGAGACCCAGTACTTC
NA	15	TRBV29-1	medium-sized	TRBJ2-4	CSVEDYLGERNIQYF	TGCAGCGTTGAAGATTACTTGGGGGAGAGAAACATTCAGTACTTC
TRBD2	16	TRBV20-1	medium-sized	TRBJ2-7	CSARDISGGLTYEQYF	TGCAGTGCTAGAGATATTAGCGGGGGGCTAACCTACGAGCAGTACTTC
TRBD1	15	TRBV7-9	many	TRBJ2-5	CASSIPGQGEETQYF	TGTGCCAGCAGCATTCCGGGACAGGGAGAAGAGACCCAGTACTTC
NA	13	TRBV11-2	many	TRBJ2-1	CASSLGGPRKQFF	TGTGCCAGCAGCTTAGGTGGGCCTCGAAAGCAGTTCTTC
TRBD2	16	TRBV2	many	TRBJ2-3	CASGLPTGLVTDTQYF	TGTGCCAGCGGCCTCCCAACGGGACTAGTAACAGATACGCAGTATTTT
TRBD1	16	TRBV6-5	many	TRBJ2-6	CASSYSGTDGANVLTF	TGTGCCAGCAGTTACTCCGGGACAGATGGGGCCAACGTCCTGACTTTC
TRBD2	16	TRBV6-5	many	TRBJ2-3	CASSYVAGGWTDTQYF	TGTGCCAGCAGTTACGTAGCGGGGGGATGGACAGATACGCAGTATTTT
NA	14	TRBV7-6	many	TRBJ2-7	CASSLSTPAYEQYF	TGTGCCAGCAGCTTATCCACACCGGCCTACGAGCAGTACTTC
TRBD2	17	TRBV12-3/TRBV12-4	many	TRBJ2-6	CASSRGVPSSGANVLTF	TGTGCCAGCAGCCGGGGGGTTCCGAGCTCTGGGGCCAACGTCCTGACTTTC
TRBD1	15	TRBV5-4	many	TRBJ2-2	CASSFRQGGTGELFF	TGTGCCAGCAGCTTCCGACAGGGGGGCACCGGGGAGCTGTTTTTT
NA	13	TRBV2	many	TRBJ1-2	CASSEDIGGGYTF	TGTGCCAGCAGTGAAGATATAGGAGGTGGCTACACCTTC
TRBD2	17	TRBV20-1	many	TRBJ2-2	CSARLLAGDLNTGELFF	TGCAGTGCTAGATTACTAGCGGGGGACTTGAACACCGGGGAGCTGTTTTTT
NA	14	TRBV27	many	TRBJ1-4	CASSSSGRLEKLFF	TGTGCCAGCAGTTCATCGGGACGACTTGAAAAACTGTTTTTT
TRBD2	15	TRBV12-3/TRBV12-4	many	TRBJ2-5	CASTLSLAGIETQYF	TGTGCCAGCACCCTGAGTCTAGCGGGGATCGAGACCCAGTACTTC
NA	15	TRBV6-5	many	TRBJ2-1	CASRVKTLGFGEQFF	TGTGCCAGCAGGGTCAAGACTTTGGGGTTCGGTGAGCAGTTCTTC
NA	14	TRBV18	many	TRBJ1-2	CASSPFGGEGGYTF	TGTGCCAGCTCACCATTCGGCGGGGAAGGAGGCTACACCTTC
NA	12	TRBV27	many	TRBJ1-3	CASRDAGNTIYF	TGTGCCAGCCGGGACGCTGGAAACACCATATATTTT
NA	15	TRBV7-8	NA	TRBJ1-1	CASSPQFGRRTEAFF	TGTGCCAGCAGCCCACAATTCGGAAGACGGACTGAAGCTTTCTTT
TRBD1	11	TRBV20-1	many	TRBJ2-7	CSVWTGGEQYF	TGCAGTGTTTGGACAGGGGGCGAGCAGTACTTC
TRBD2	11	TRBV27	medium-sized	TRBJ2-7	CASQLAGKQYF	TGTGCCAGTCAACTAGCGGGGAAGCAGTACTTC
TRBD1	16	TRBV27	many	TRBJ1-2	CASSLTSWTGGDGYTF	TGTGCCAGCAGTTTAACCTCATGGACAGGGGGCGATGGCTACACCTTC
TRBD1	12	TRBV5-1	medium-sized	TRBJ1-1	CASSPTGLEAFF	TGCGCCAGCAGCCCGACAGGGCTTGAAGCTTTCTTT
TRBD1	13	TRBV11-1	many	TRBJ2-7	CASSWTGAHEQYF	TGTGCCAGCAGCTGGACAGGGGCCCACGAGCAGTACTTC